The clone carrying this T cell receptor beta chain was counted between two and nine times. Its specificity is not known. This entry comes from a study of T-cell reconstitution after alpha-beta-depleted transplantation in children. TCRbeta library construction was performed incorporating unique molecular identifiers. In TCRdb, the PCR reads were re-called with MiXCR into one record per CDR3 protein. The sample gives fewer than 700,000 distinct CDR3 sequences, 23% of which show up once; around an eighth is in the top ten. Overall study results and limits: T-cell numbers and diversity, one year after transplant, stemmed largely from T cells that were newly produced. Alpha-beta T cells present about two months after transplant were reported to originate from several hundred expanded graft clones. Surviving recipient T cells and thymic progenitors underlay high day-60 TCRbeta diversity in some patients.

The germline gives CDR1 LGHNA, CDR2 YSLEER. V lost 0 bases, J lost 8 bases, and 22 bases lay in between. The CDR3 has 17 amino acids. The chain employs TRBV4-3 and TRBJ1-2; no firm D call. This clonotype originated in a boy under two years old who had a stem cell transplant for acute myeloid leukemia, so the T cells may come from the graft donor. The sample here was PBMCs, mostly from graft donor cells, taken 360 days after TCRalphabeta/CD19-depleted stem cell transplant. CDR3: CASSQDQGGRSYYGYTF. Written as DNA, the CDR3 is TGCGCCAGCAGCCAAGATCAAGGCGGGCGAAGTTATTACGGCTACACCTTC.